This entry lists 7 T cell receptor beta chains sequenced from one sample in a study of T cells in Graves' hyperthyroidism and ophthalmopathy. Regions amplified from RNA transcripts were the TCR beta CDR3 regions. RT-PCR in the first round (using the HTBI primer set) targeted the TCR CDR3. TCRdb reprocessed the multiplex PCR reads via MiXCR and lists one record per CDR3 protein. Altogether a few hundred thousand distinct CDR3 sequences are present, about 15% being singletons, with the ten largest covering more than 4.5%. Sequenced material: blood. The receptor source for this set is a woman in her twenties or thirties with Graves' hyperthyroidism that later progressed to Graves' ophthalmopathy.

About this clonotype itself: One base away lies a much larger clone, so this may be a sequencing read error. This rearrangement joins TRBV19 to TRBJ2-5, with D tentatively TRBD2 (6 bases). Per the germline V gene, CDR1 is LNHDA and CDR2 is SQIVND (reference sequence). Trimming removed 8 bases at V and 3 bases at J, with 13 bases between. The CDR3 has 13 amino acids. The CDR3 coding sequence is TGTGCCAGTGCCGGACCGGGGGAAGAGACCCAGTACTTC. This translates into CASAGPGEETQYF.

As to this clonotype: A much larger clone differs by one base, so this may be a read error. V gene TRBV20-1 combines with J gene TRBJ2-3; 12 bases align to TRBD2. This CDR3 comprises 14 residues. V shed 5 bases and J 4 bases; nucleotides not matched to a gene: 4. CDR1 is DFQATT, CDR2 SNEGSKA, per germline (reference sequence). Here the CDR3 reads CSARGLAGSDTQYF. Written as DNA, the CDR3 is TGCAGTGCTCGGGGACTAGCGGGCTCAGATACGCAGTATTTT.

This clonotype was seen at least ten times. At one of its ends the junction is not consistent with the germline gene, which may arise from a read error. The chain joins TRBV30 to TRBJ2-1; D call uncertain. Germline CDR1 GTSNPN, CDR2 SVGIG (reference sequence). CDR3 length: 13 residues. DNA for the CDR3: TGTGCCTGGACCCTGGGGAAGTACACTGAGCAGTTCTTC. This encodes CAWTLGKYTEQFF.

Ten or more counts support this clonotype. The chain has TRBV12-3 or TRBV12-4 and TRBJ2-7; D remains unclear. The CDR3 loop spans 12 amino acids. Trimming cost V 5 bases and J 2 bases, with 7 bases left between them. The CDR3 loop reads CASSPLTYEQYF. CDR3 coding DNA: TGTGCCAGCAGTCCCCTTACCTACGAGCAGTACTTC.

This clonotype showed up many times. V usage is TRBV30 and J usage is TRBJ1-5, with 7 bases fitting TRBD1. V shed 0 bases and J 1 base; nucleotides not matched to a gene: 0. The CDR3 runs to 14 residues. Looked up from germline, CDR1 is GTSNPN and CDR2 is SVGIG (reference sequence). The CDR3 here is CAWSVTGSNQPQHF. For the CDR3, the DNA is TGTGCCTGGAGTGTGACAGGGAGCAATCAGCCCCAGCATTTT.

This clonotype was seen at least ten times. The chain joins TRBV12-3 or TRBV12-4 to TRBJ2-1, with 10 bases identical to TRBD2. Losses at the gene ends were 6 bases for V and 6 bases for J; bases not matched to a gene: 5. There are 14 residues in the CDR3. The CDR3 loop is CASRPGLAINEQFF. The CDR3 nucleotides are TGTGCCAGCAGGCCGGGACTAGCGATCAATGAGCAGTTCTTC.

This clonotype has only a few counts. The V call is TRBV28, the J call TRBJ2-7, with D maybe TRBD1 (6 bases). The CDR3 consists of 15 residues. V was pared by 5 bases and J by 0 bases, with 14 bases between. Germline V gives CDR1 MDHEN, CDR2 SYDVKM. The CDR3 coding sequence is TGTGCCAGCAGTGGCGAACAGGGTGGCTCCTACGAGCAGTACTTC. This translates into CASSGEQGGSYEQYF.